These 18 T cell receptor beta chains were sequenced from one sample in a study of cytomegalovirus exposure and HLA in healthy donors. Vbeta (60) and Jbeta (13) primers were used in the PCR. The repertoire was sequenced with immunoSEQ multiplex PCR; TCRdb's copy has only in-frame clones and lacks some. The table includes fewer than 140,000 clones, around 80% detected once. The sample taken for sequencing was PBMCs. The receptors come from a man aged 40-50 years in good health and CMV-seronegative.

This chain joins TRBV18 and TRBJ1-6; 8 bases agree with TRBD1. This CDR3 is built from 17 residues. The J segment lost 7 bases and the V segment lost 0 bases, leaving 8 bases of the junction unmatched. The germline V gene has CDR1 KGHSH and CDR2 LQKENI. The CDR3 DNA follows: TGTGCCAGCTCACCACCGGAGGCCAGGGGGCGAAATTCACCCCTCCACTTT. Protein: CASSPPEARGRNSPLHF.

J is TRBJ1-1 and V is TRBV19; tentative D call: TRBD1 (5 bases). The V gene lost 6 bases and the J gene lost 5 bases, with 10 bases spanning the gap. This CDR3 contains 12 residues. Germline V lookup: CDR1 LNHDA, CDR2 SQIVND (reference sequence). The CDR3 loop reads CASRSRDTEAFF. The CDR3, as DNA: TGTGCCAGTAGGAGCAGGGATACTGAAGCTTTCTTT.

The chain links TRBV11-3 to TRBJ2-5; 7 nucleotides match TRBD1. The junction had 5 bases not matched to a gene; V was cut back by 5 bases and J by 2 bases. The CDR3 covers 14 residues. CDR1 SGHNT and CDR2 YENEEA come from the germline V gene. Here the CDR3 DNA reads TGTGCCAGCAGCCCCGGGACAGCTCAAGAGACCCAGTACTTC. It specifies CASSPGTAQETQYF.

V is TRBV19 and J is TRBJ1-1; D gene uncertain. V was cut by 7 bases and J by 6 bases, with 9 bases left in between. This CDR3 spans 11 amino acids. Germline V gene lookup returns CDR1 LNHDA and CDR2 SQIVND (reference sequence). Written as DNA, the CDR3 is TGTGCCAGTAAGAGGGATGCTGAAGCTTTCTTT. It encodes CASKRDAEAFF.

V is TRBV6-6 and J is TRBJ2-1, with D possibly matching TRBD2 (6 bases). The CDR3 is 15 amino acids. Germline V lookup: CDR1 MNHNY, CDR2 SVGAGI (reference sequence). The V end lost 11 bases, the J end lost 6 bases, and 23 bases lay between the germline ends. The CDR3 DNA follows: TGTGCCGTATCAACCGGGACTCCCTCGTCCAATGAGCAGTTCTTC. Amino acid sequence: CAVSTGTPSSNEQFF.

This rearrangement joins TRBV27 to TRBJ1-1, with no clear D. The CDR3 sequence is 16 residues long. Between the trimmed V and J ends, which lost 1 base and 3 bases, there was a span of 15 bases. From germline, CDR1 is MNHEY and CDR2 SMNVEV (reference sequence). The CDR3 spells CASSLWSRSKDTEAFF. In nucleotides, the CDR3 is TGTGCCAGCAGTTTATGGTCGAGGTCGAAGGACACTGAAGCTTTCTTT.

Only a few counts were recorded for this clone. The chain carries TRBV25-1 and TRBJ1-4, with D maybe TRBD1 (6 bases). Between the trimmed V and J ends, which lost 2 bases and 8 bases, there was a span of 12 bases. Germline V lookup: CDR1 MGHDK, CDR2 SYGVNS. The CDR3 extends over 14 amino acids. CDR3 DNA: TGTGCCAGCAGTGAAAACAGGGCGCCAGAAAAACTGTTTTTT. Amino acids: CASSENRAPEKLFF.

The chain uses TRBV9 and TRBJ1-2; TRBD1 agrees at 8 bases. The V and J ends lost 3 bases and 9 bases, in that order; junction bases with no gene match: 4. This CDR3 is built from 12 residues. Germline V gives CDR1 SGDLS, CDR2 YYNGEE. The CDR3 nucleotides are TGTGCCAGCAGCGGGACAGGGTATAGCTACACCTTC. This gives the protein CASSGTGYSYTF.

The chain employs TRBV7-6 and TRBJ2-2, with D tentatively TRBD1 (6 bases). Germline loops: CDR1 SGHVS, CDR2 FNYEAQ. The CDR3 is 16 amino acids. The V gene lost 6 bases and the J gene lost 4 bases, with 18 bases spanning the gap. CDR3 DNA sequence: TGTGCCAGCAGTACTACCAGGACAGTTTTCACCGGGGAGCTGTTTTTT. Protein product: CASSTTRTVFTGELFF.

The chain has TRBV6-5 and TRBJ2-7, with 8 bases matching TRBD1. CDR3 length: 15 amino acids. Germline CDR1 and CDR2: MNHEY and SVGAGI. With V trimmed by 4 bases and J by 4 bases, 9 bases remained unmatched. For the CDR3, the DNA is TGTGCCAGCAGTTTCAGGGGGCTCGCTCCTTACGAGCAGTACTTC. This gives the protein CASSFRGLAPYEQYF.

The chain recombines TRBV25-1 with TRBJ2-1; D may be TRBD1 (7 bases). This CDR3 has 18 residues. Germline V CDR1 and CDR2: MGHDK, SYGVNS. The V gene lost 5 bases and the J gene lost 0 bases, with 20 bases spanning the gap. As DNA, the CDR3 is TGTGCCAGCAGTACTTACTGGGGGGACAGCGGCTCCTACAATGAGCAGTTCTTC. Protein: CASSTYWGDSGSYNEQFF.

This clone was observed a single time. The rearrangement links TRBV5-4 to TRBJ2-5; TRBD2 is a possible D gene (6 bases). Germline V gene data show CDR1 as SGHNT and CDR2 as YYREEE (reference sequence). The CDR3 covers 15 residues. Between the trimmed V and J ends, which lost 3 bases and 3 bases, there was a span of 15 bases. The CDR3 sequence: CASSYEMQREETQYF. CDR3 DNA: TGTGCCAGCAGCTACGAAATGCAGCGGGAAGAGACCCAGTACTTC.

The chain combines TRBV5-6 with TRBJ2-3; TRBD2 is a possible D gene (5 bases). The CDR3 covers 16 residues. V was trimmed by 4 bases and J by 2 bases, leaving 17 bases between them. CDR1 SGHDT and CDR2 YYEEEE come from the germline V gene. CDR3 amino acids: CASSRSVARFTDTQYF. CDR3 nucleotides: TGTGCCAGCAGCCGATCCGTAGCGCGATTCACAGATACGCAGTATTTT.

This clone was seen a handful of times. The chain employs TRBV5-4 and TRBJ2-1; 11 bases map to TRBD1. Germline CDR1 is SGHNT and CDR2 is YYREEE (reference sequence). This CDR3 is built from 16 residues. V trimming: 0 bases; J trimming: 1 base; junction bases outside the gene matches: 0. The CDR3 region has the DNA TGTGCCAGCAGCTTGGGGGACAGGGGGTCCTACAATGAGCAGTTCTTC. The encoded protein is CASSLGDRGSYNEQFF.

The J gene is TRBJ1-2, the V gene TRBV28; 11 bases agree with TRBD1. Trimming removed 3 bases from V and 8 bases from J; junction bases left unmatched: 17. CDR3 size: 18 residues. Germline V CDR1 and CDR2: MDHEN, SYDVKM. The CDR3, as DNA: TGTGCCAGCAGTTTTTGGAGCCTAGGACAGGGGGCGAGTGGAGGCTACACCTTC. Translation gives CASSFWSLGQGASGGYTF.

The chain uses TRBV11-2 and TRBJ2-4; D may be TRBD2 (7 bases). The CDR3 consists of 13 residues. Trimming stripped 0 bases from V and 8 bases from J, with 8 bases between. Germline V lookup: CDR1 SGHAT, CDR2 FQNNGV. In nucleotides, the CDR3 is TGTGCCAGCAGCTTAGAAGGGGGGGACATTCAGTACTTC. Its protein product is CASSLEGGDIQYF. The complete variable domain, with remaining parts taken from reference TRBV11-2 and TRBJ2-4, reads EAGVAQSPRYKIIEKRQSVAFWCNPISGHATLYWYQQILGQGPKLLIQFQNNGVVDDSQLPKDRFSAERLKGVDSTLKIQPAKLEDSAVYLCASSLEGGDIQYFGAGTRLSVL.

The V gene is TRBV18, the J gene TRBJ1-1; a weak D match, TRBD1 (6 bases). V shed 3 bases and J shed 8 bases, with 16 bases lying between them. CDR1 KGHSH and CDR2 LQKENI come from the germline V gene. The CDR3 loop spans 14 amino acids. CDR3 amino acids: CASSPVQGSAEAFF. The CDR3 region has the DNA TGTGCCAGCTCACCGGTTCAGGGGTCGGCGGAAGCTTTCTTT.

The CDR3 DNA reads as TGTGCCACCAGCAGAGATTTGGGACAGGGTGGCGAGACCCAGTACTTC. Translation gives CATSRDLGQGGETQYF. The chain is built from TRBV15 and TRBJ2-5; 9 bases align to TRBD1. With 0 bases clipped from V and 5 bases from J, the junction kept 7 bases outside the gene matches. Per the germline V gene, CDR1 is LNHNV and CDR2 is YYDKDF (reference sequence). The length of the CDR3 is 16 residues. Full variable domain (outside the CDR3, taken from reference TRBV15 and TRBJ2-5): DAMVIQNPRYQVTQFGKPVTLSCSQTLNHNVMYWYQQKSSQAPKLLFHYYDKDFNNEADTPDNFQSRRPNTSFCFLDIRSPGLGDTAMYLCATSRDLGQGGETQYFGPGTRLLVL.